This T cell receptor beta chain originates from a study of T cell responses to AZD1222 COVID-19 vaccine. Study outcomes and limitations: White British people made up most donors, females outnumbered males, and clonal diversity was possibly underestimated. Spike-specific TCR breadth and depth grew following two AZD1222 doses. Unmutated variant regions are reportedly the target of nearly half of TCRs that are spike-specific. Sampling captured repertoires only after the peak T cell response.

Sequencing used immunoSEQ multiplex PCR; TCRdb keeps in-frame clones, though not all of them. Of around 120,000 clones detected, about nine tenths appear once; the ten largest clones hold around 2.6%. For this clone: Its antigen is unknown.

Germline V gene data show CDR1 as LGHNA and CDR2 as YSLEER. Trimming at V came to 1 base and at J to 6 bases, leaving 9 bases not matched to a gene. The CDR3 runs 15 residues. The chain uses TRBV4-3 and TRBJ2-7, with 7 nucleotides matching TRBD1. Sequencing used peripheral blood, obtained 28 days after the second AZD1222 dose. This receptor was identified in an adult who received the AZD1222 COVID-19 vaccine. The CDR3 region is CASSQVVGQRSEQYF. The CDR3 DNA is TGCGCCAGCAGCCAAGTGGTGGGACAGCGTTCCGAGCAGTACTTC.